The rows below give T cell receptor beta chains drawn from one sample of a study of cytomegalovirus exposure and HLA in healthy donors. The method was immunoSEQ multiplex PCR; TCRdb's version includes in-frame clones alone and lacks a portion of them. The data show 140,000 to 150,000 clones, less than 10% seen once. The sequenced sample consisted of PBMCs. These receptors were taken from a man aged 50 to 60 in good health and CMV-seronegative. CDR3s include the opening cysteine and the closing phenylalanine or tryptophan. Each record gives: J gene, clone size, V gene, D gene, CDR3 protein, CDR3 DNA. D genes are given only for firm matches. Size is stated for part of the rows, as once, few or many counts, or as a class when the clone is expanded.

J: TRBJ2-7
size: few
V: TRBV25-1
D: TRBD1
CDR3: CASSVTGTGGHEQYF
DNA: TGTGCCAGCAGTGTGACCGGGACAGGGGGTCACGAGCAGTACTTC

J: TRBJ2-2
size: few
V: TRBV11-1
D: TRBD1
CDR3: CASSFTAQGARIGELFF
DNA: TGTGCCAGCAGCTTCACGGCACAGGGGGCGCGGATCGGGGAGCTGTTTTTT

J: TRBJ2-6
size: NA
V: TRBV11-1
D: TRBD1
CDR3: CASSLRTGSPSSGANVLTF
DNA: TGTGCCAGCAGCTTAAGGACAGGGTCCCCCTCCTCTGGGGCCAACGTCCTGACTTTC

J: TRBJ2-6
size: many
V: TRBV6-1
D: NA
CDR3: CASSTDMSGANVLTF
DNA: TGTGCCAGCAGTACGGACATGTCTGGGGCCAACGTCCTGACTTTC

J: TRBJ2-7
size: NA
V: TRBV9
D: TRBD2
CDR3: CASSLRGGARSSSYEQYF
DNA: TGTGCCAGCAGCCTTCGGGGGGGCGCCCGATCGAGCTCCTACGAGCAGTACTTC

J: TRBJ2-7
size: few
V: TRBV5-1
D: NA
CDR3: CASSLDPGLATYEQYF
DNA: TGCGCCAGCAGCTTAGACCCGGGACTCGCGACCTACGAGCAGTACTTC

J: TRBJ1-1
size: NA
V: TRBV2
D: TRBD1
CDR3: CASRRDRSGTEAFF
DNA: TGTGCCAGCAGGAGGGACAGGTCGGGGACTGAAGCTTTCTTT

J: TRBJ2-3
size: NA
V: TRBV7-9
D: TRBD2
CDR3: CASTKSGGRTDTQYF
DNA: TGTGCCAGCACCAAGAGCGGGGGCCGCACAGATACGCAGTATTTT

J: TRBJ2-7
size: NA
V: TRBV4-1
D: TRBD2
CDR3: CASSLTRGGARGEQYF
DNA: TGCGCCAGCAGCCTCACTCGCGGGGGGGCTAGGGGCGAGCAGTACTTC

J: TRBJ2-5
size: NA
V: TRBV5-6
D: TRBD2
CDR3: CASSLDGRAEETQYF
DNA: TGTGCCAGCAGCTTGGACGGGAGGGCGGAGGAGACCCAGTACTTC

J: TRBJ1-6
size: NA
V: TRBV18
D: TRBD1
CDR3: CASSLTGDGGNSPLHF
DNA: TGTGCCAGCTCCCTTACAGGGGATGGGGGTAATTCACCCCTCCACTTT

J: TRBJ1-5
size: few
V: TRBV28
D: TRBD1
CDR3: CASSLWDRVLFQPQHF
DNA: TGTGCCAGCAGTTTGTGGGACAGGGTTTTATTTCAGCCCCAGCATTTT

J: TRBJ2-7
size: few
V: TRBV5-1
D: NA
CDR3: CASSLDSPYEQYF
DNA: TGCGCCAGCAGTTTGGATAGTCCCTACGAGCAGTACTTC

J: TRBJ1-2
size: NA
V: TRBV5-1
D: TRBD1
CDR3: CASSPGTGGHYGYTF
DNA: TGCGCCAGCAGCCCCGGGACAGGGGGCCACTATGGCTACACCTTC

J: TRBJ1-4
size: few
V: TRBV11-2
D: NA
CDR3: CASSTIRTAYNEKLFF
DNA: TGTGCCAGCAGCACAATAAGGACAGCATATAATGAAAAACTGTTTTTT

J: TRBJ2-7
size: NA
V: TRBV7-3
D: NA
CDR3: CASSLRPSGGGDEQYF
DNA: TGTGCCAGCAGCTTAAGGCCTTCAGGAGGGGGCGACGAGCAGTACTTC